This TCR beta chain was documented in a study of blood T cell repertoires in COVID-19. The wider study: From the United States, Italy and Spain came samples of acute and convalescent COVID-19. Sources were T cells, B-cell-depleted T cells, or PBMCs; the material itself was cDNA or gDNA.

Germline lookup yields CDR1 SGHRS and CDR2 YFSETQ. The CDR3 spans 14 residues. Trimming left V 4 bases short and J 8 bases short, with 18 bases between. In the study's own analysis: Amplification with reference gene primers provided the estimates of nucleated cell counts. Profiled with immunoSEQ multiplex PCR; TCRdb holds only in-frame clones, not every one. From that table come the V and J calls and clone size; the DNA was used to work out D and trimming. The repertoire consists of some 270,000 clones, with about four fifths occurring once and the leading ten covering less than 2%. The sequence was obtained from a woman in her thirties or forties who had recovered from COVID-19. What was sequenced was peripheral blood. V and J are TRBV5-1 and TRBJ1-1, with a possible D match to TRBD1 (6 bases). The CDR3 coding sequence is TGCGCCAGCAGCCCTAGACAGGCCGACGTAGAAGCTTTCTTT. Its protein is CASSPRQADVEAFF.